A single sample is the source of the 26 T cell receptor beta chains below, sequenced in a study of PD-1 blockade in classical Hodgkin lymphoma. Only in-frame clones appear in the TCRdb table, and some are missing; sequencing was by immunoSEQ multiplex PCR. The sample consists of around 92,000 clones, approximately 86% of them appearing once. The time point: cycle 4 day 1 (C4D1), after 6 weeks of nivolumab. Following autologous stem cell transplantation, relapse occurred in every patient, and exposure to brentuximab vedotin varied. Sequenced here: peripheral blood mononuclear cells (PBMCs), sampled before the fourth cycle of nivolumab. Receptor source: a human donor with classical Hodgkin lymphoma.

In this sample, this clone turned up a few times. The J gene is TRBJ2-4, the V gene TRBV29-1, with D possibly being TRBD2 (5 bases). This CDR3 spans 14 amino acids. Germline CDR1 reads SQVTM; CDR2 reads ANQGSEA. Trimming pared 5 bases from V and 1 base from J, leaving 12 bases between. CDR3 protein: CSVKPGFAKNIQYF. DNA of the CDR3: TGCAGCGTTAAGCCGGGGTTCGCCAAAAACATTCAGTACTTC.

The rearrangement links TRBV27 to TRBJ2-2, with D hard to call. CDR1 MNHEY and CDR2 SMNVEV come from the germline V gene (reference sequence). The germline V and J ends were trimmed by 5 bases and 4 bases, with 14 bases remaining between them. CDR3 length: 15 residues. CDR3 protein: CASSPLVGITGELFF. For the CDR3, the DNA is TGTGCCAGCAGTCCCCTTGTAGGTATCACCGGGGAGCTGTTTTTT.

The chain uses TRBV30 and TRBJ1-2, with D possibly TRBD1 on 6 matching bases. With 7 bases removed from V and 4 bases from J, the gap between germline ends came to 16 bases. This CDR3 has 13 residues. Per the germline V gene, CDR1 is GTSNPN and CDR2 is SVGIG (reference sequence). CDR3 coding DNA: TGTGCCTATCAAACAGGGTCCCTCTATGGCTACACCTTC. This gives the protein CAYQTGSLYGYTF.

The chain carries TRBV30 and TRBJ2-2; D gene unclear. V was pared by 2 bases and J by 4 bases, with 8 bases between. This CDR3 has 13 residues. Germline V gene sequence: CDR1 GTSNPN, CDR2 SVGIG (reference sequence). CDR3 bases: TGTGCCTGGAGTTCCTTTGGCACCGGGGAGCTGTTTTTT. It codes for CAWSSFGTGELFF.

V and J are TRBV5-1 and TRBJ2-7; 8 nucleotides align to TRBD2. This CDR3 comprises 14 residues. V shed 0 bases, J shed 5 bases, and the junction held 4 bases outside the gene matches. CDR1 and CDR2 from the germline V gene are SGHRS and YFSETQ. CDR3 amino acids: CASSLGAGANEQYF. The CDR3 DNA follows: TGCGCCAGCAGCTTGGGAGCGGGAGCAAACGAGCAGTACTTC.

V gene TRBV9 combines with J gene TRBJ2-7; no definite D call. Trimming took off 5 bases at V and 3 bases at J, with 18 bases between the two ends. This CDR3 is 15 amino acids long. CDR1 is SGDLS and CDR2 is YYNGEE in the germline V gene. The CDR3: CASSPRADGYYEQYF. Written as DNA, the CDR3 is TGTGCCAGCAGTCCCCGAGCCGACGGCTACTACGAGCAGTACTTC.

CDR3 nucleotide sequence: TGTGCCTGGAGTTTGCGGACAGAGATAGGCTACACCTTC. Its translation is CAWSLRTEIGYTF. The chain links TRBV30 to TRBJ1-2; D is perhaps TRBD1 (6 bases). The V end was cut by 2 bases, the J end by 8 bases, with 15 bases between. The CDR3 has 13 amino acids. Germline V gene data show CDR1 as GTSNPN and CDR2 as SVGIG (reference sequence).

This clone was found once. The chain couples TRBV19 to TRBJ2-1, with 7 positions matching TRBD1. The CDR3 runs to 14 residues. CDR1 and CDR2 (germline): LNHDA, SQIVND (reference sequence). The ends lost 4 bases at V and 5 bases at J; junction bases unmatched: 5. The CDR3 region is CASSRQGFDNEQFF. CDR3 sequence (DNA): TGTGCCAGTAGTAGACAGGGATTTGACAATGAGCAGTTCTTC.

The V and J genes are TRBV7-2 and TRBJ1-1; possibly TRBD1 for D (6 bases). CDR1 and CDR2 (germline): SGHTA, FQGNSA. The CDR3 covers 14 residues. V lost 5 bases and J 0 bases, leaving 10 bases between the germline ends. DNA for the CDR3: TGTGCCAGCAGCAACAGGGTCATGAACACTGAAGCTTTCTTT. Amino acids: CASSNRVMNTEAFF. Looking up the rest from reference TRBV7-2 and TRBJ1-1 gives the full variable domain: GAGVSQSPSNKVTEKGKDVELRCDPISGHTALYWYRQSLGQGLEFLIYFQGNSAPDKSGLPSDRFSAERTGGSVSTLTIQRTQQEDSAVYLCASSNRVMNTEAFFGQGTRLTVV.

This clone was detected once. The chain links TRBV9 to TRBJ2-1; possible D gene TRBD2, 5 bases. The V gene's germline CDR1 is SGDLS and CDR2 YYNGEE. This CDR3 spans 14 amino acids. Trimming left V 2 bases short and J 2 bases short, with 8 bases between. CDR3 sequence (DNA): TGTGCCAGCAGCGTTGGACTTACCTACAATGAGCAGTTCTTC. It codes for CASSVGLTYNEQFF.

This clone was counted once. CDR3 sequence reads: CSAILRGGYTF. Here the CDR3 DNA reads TGCAGTGCTATACTCAGGGGAGGCTACACCTTC. This chain connects TRBV20-1 to TRBJ1-2; a weak D match, TRBD1 (6 bases). CDR3 length equals 11 residues. Germline-derived CDR1 and CDR2 are DFQATT and SNEGSKA (reference sequence). V lost 4 bases, J lost 8 bases, and 11 bases lay in between.

The V gene is TRBV2, the J gene TRBJ1-1; D unclear. Germline V CDR1 and CDR2: SNHLY, FYNNEI. This CDR3 has 12 amino acids. With 0 bases removed from V and 10 bases from J, the gap between germline ends came to 9 bases. The CDR3 region is CASSEARSRAFF. CDR3 DNA sequence: TGTGCCAGCAGTGAAGCCCGATCGCGAGCTTTCTTT.

This clone has a single count. The gene calls are TRBV28 and TRBJ2-1, with TRBD1 identical over 12 bases. Germline V gene sequence: CDR1 MDHEN, CDR2 SYDVKM. There are 16 residues in the CDR3. With 6 bases clipped from V and 7 bases from J, the junction kept 10 bases outside the gene matches. The CDR3 DNA reads as TGTGCCAGCAGCTCCCCGGGACAGGGGGCTGGGAATGAGCAGTTCTTC. Protein: CASSSPGQGAGNEQFF.

The J gene is TRBJ1-2, the V gene TRBV5-5; no clear D. V was pared by 1 base and J by 7 bases, with 20 bases between. The germline V gene has CDR1 SGHKS and CDR2 YYEKEE (reference sequence). There are 16 residues in the CDR3. CDR3 nucleotide sequence: TGTGCCAGCAGCTTGCCTCCGGACGCCCTCCTACCTGGCTACACCTTC. Residues: CASSLPPDALLPGYTF.

The chain combines TRBV10-3 with TRBJ2-3, with TRBD2 as a possible D gene (7 bases). The germline V gene has CDR1 ENHRY and CDR2 SYGVKD. Trimming left V 0 bases short and J 5 bases short, with 9 bases between. CDR3 length equals 14 residues. CDR3 amino acids: CAISESRGGDTQYF. CDR3 DNA: TGTGCCATCAGTGAGTCGAGGGGGGGAGATACGCAGTATTTT.

V usage is TRBV11-3 and J usage is TRBJ2-7, with a possible D match to TRBD1 (6 bases). Trimming took 4 bases from V and 6 from J, leaving 22 bases between them. The CDR3 loop spans 16 amino acids. In germline, CDR1 is SGHNT, CDR2 YENEEA. The CDR3 bases are TGTGCCAGCAGCTCCGCCGGGCCGCAGGGGAAGGGCGAGCAGTACTTC. It encodes CASSSAGPQGKGEQYF.

The table lists this clone with a few counts. The chain couples TRBV30 to TRBJ2-2, with TRBD1 matching over 10 bases. The length of the CDR3 is 15 residues. Germline V gene lookup returns CDR1 GTSNPN and CDR2 SVGIG (reference sequence). The V gene end was trimmed by 3 bases and the J gene end by 7 bases; junction bases not matched to a gene: 8. The chain's CDR3 is CAWSPPGQGNGELFF. CDR3 DNA sequence: TGTGCCTGGAGCCCACCGGGACAGGGGAACGGGGAGCTGTTTTTT. Using reference TRBV30 and TRBJ2-2 for the parts outside the CDR3, the full variable domain is SQTIHQWPATLVQPVGSPLSLECTVEGTSNPNLYWYRQAAGRGLQLLFYSVGIGQISSEVPQNLSASRPQDRQFILSSKKLLLSDSGFYLCAWSPPGQGNGELFFGEGSRLTVL.

The chain recombines TRBV19 with TRBJ2-7; D is ambiguous. Germline CDR1 is LNHDA and CDR2 is SQIVND (reference sequence). V was clipped by 5 bases and J by 0 bases, with 8 bases between them. This CDR3 is 13 amino acids long. CDR3 sequence reads: CASSVTSSYEQYF. The CDR3 DNA reads TGTGCCAGTAGTGTGACATCCTCCTACGAGCAGTACTTC. The full variable domain, rest sourced from reference TRBV19 and TRBJ2-7, is DGGITQSPKYLFRKEGQNVTLSCEQNLNHDAMYWYRQDPGQGLRLIYYSQIVNDFQKGDIAEGYSVSREKKESFPLTVTSAQKNPTAFYLCASSVTSSYEQYFGPGTRLTVT.

The chain employs TRBV5-1 and TRBJ2-7; D is undetermined. V lost 0 bases and J 3 bases, leaving 7 bases between the germline ends. The CDR3 contains 13 residues. CDR1 and CDR2 (germline): SGHRS, YFSETQ. This CDR3 is CASSLAIRYEQYF. In DNA form, the CDR3 reads TGCGCCAGCAGCTTGGCTATCCGCTACGAGCAGTACTTC.

The chain couples TRBV14 to TRBJ2-2, with D possibly being TRBD2 (7 bases). V dropped 3 bases and J dropped 9 bases, with 32 bases sitting between them. This CDR3 is built from 20 residues. The germline gives CDR1 SGHDN, CDR2 FVKESK. The CDR3 loop reads CASSQSVGGGSAHATRELFF. Written as DNA, the CDR3 is TGTGCCAGCAGCCAGTCAGTCGGGGGCGGGAGCGCCCACGCAACGAGGGAGCTGTTTTTT. The full variable domain, with the rest looked up from reference TRBV14 and TRBJ2-2, is EAGVTQFPSHSVIEKGQTVTLRCDPISGHDNLYWYRRVMGKEIKFLLHFVKESKQDESGMPNNRFLAERTGGTYSTLKVQPAELEDSGVYFCASSQSVGGGSAHATRELFFGEGSRLTVL.

The chain has TRBV2 and TRBJ2-7, with TRBD1 matching over 9 bases. The V and J ends lost 8 bases and 4 bases, in that order; junction bases with no gene match: 3. Germline CDR1 and CDR2: SNHLY and FYNNEI. This CDR3 has 12 amino acids. The chain's CDR3 is CASGTGWYEQYF. CDR3 coding DNA: TGTGCCAGCGGGACAGGGTGGTACGAGCAGTACTTC.

The chain uses TRBV29-1 and TRBJ2-3; 9 nucleotides agree with TRBD2. The CDR3 has 14 amino acids. Germline V gene data show CDR1 as SQVTM and CDR2 as ANQGSEA. Unmatched junction bases numbered 7, after V lost 4 bases and J lost 5 bases. The CDR3 region is CSVVGGRGVDTQYF. CDR3 nucleotides: TGCAGCGTTGTCGGCGGGAGGGGGGTAGATACGCAGTATTTT.

This clone has only one observation. The DNA for the CDR3 is TGCGCCAGCAGCCCCGGGACACTCGCCGAGCAGTACTTC. Translation gives CASSPGTLAEQYF. The chain carries TRBV5-1 and TRBJ2-7; TRBD1 is a possible D gene (6 bases). Germline values: CDR1 SGHRS, CDR2 YFSETQ. V was trimmed by 4 bases and J by 6 bases, leaving 14 bases between them. This CDR3 is built from 13 residues.

J is TRBJ1-1 and V is TRBV11-1; D not resolved. Per germline, CDR1 SGHAT and CDR2 FQDESV (reference sequence). The CDR3 has 15 amino acids. The germline V and J ends were trimmed by 5 bases and 6 bases, with 19 bases remaining between them. CDR3 residues: CASSGIGVERAEAFF. CDR3 bases: TGTGCCAGCAGCGGGATCGGGGTTGAACGGGCTGAAGCTTTCTTT.

The chain links TRBV7-6 to TRBJ1-1; TRBD1 matches at 11 bases. The CDR3 spans 21 residues. Germline assignment: CDR1 SGHVS and CDR2 FNYEAQ. V was pared by 2 bases and J by 4 bases, with 21 bases of the junction left unmatched. The CDR3 coding sequence is TGTGCCAGCAGCTTAATCCCTTTCGGGGGACAGGGGGTAGGATTCGGCACTGAAGCTTTCTTT. Its protein product is CASSLIPFGGQGVGFGTEAFF.

The V and J genes are TRBV19 and TRBJ1-2; a possible D gene is TRBD1 (6 bases). The CDR3 runs 14 residues. Germline lookup yields CDR1 LNHDA and CDR2 SQIVND (reference sequence). The germline V and J ends were trimmed by 7 bases and 8 bases, with 20 bases remaining between them. CDR3 protein: CASTRGGSGGGYTF. Written as DNA, the CDR3 is TGTGCCAGTACCCGAGGGGGTTCGGGAGGGGGCTACACCTTC.